This entry features one T cell receptor beta chain sequence. Germline lookup yields CDR1 MNHNY and CDR2 SVGAGI (reference sequence). Trimming cost V 2 bases and J 4 bases; bases outside gene matches: 8. The CDR3 loop spans 16 amino acids. This record comes from a study of blood T cell repertoires in COVID-19. Per the original data handling: How many nucleated cells were present was estimated from reference gene primer amplification. Method: immunoSEQ multiplex PCR; TCRdb's copy keeps in-frame clones and lacks some. V and J calls and clone size come straight from that table; D and trimming were deduced from the DNA. The sample includes approximately 100,000 clones, 80% to 90% of them seen just once.

The sample consisted of peripheral blood. This sequence joins TRBV6-6 and TRBJ1-2, with 9 bases matching TRBD1. The receptor comes from a man between 60 and 75 years old with acute or convalescent COVID-19. CDR3 residues: CASSYPPGQGIYGYTF. The CDR3 DNA follows: TGTGCCAGCAGTTACCCGCCGGGACAGGGAATCTATGGCTACACCTTC.